This T cell receptor (beta chain) is drawn from a study of cytomegalovirus exposure and HLA in healthy donors (dated by TCRdb to about 2017). Notes on the research overall: According to an earlier analysis of around 600 of the donors, 200 million or so T cells yielded roughly 110 million unique TCR beta sequences and 276 Gb of sequence data. Roughly 300 gigabases of sequencing data and 70 million to 95 million unique TCR sequences made up an early release that covered fewer than 650 HLA-typed donors. Of the 398 genotyped donors, over 80% were placed in the genetic ancestry cluster associated with self-reported Caucasian donors. The study aimed to test whether signatures of past pathogen exposure could be identified by cataloging public T cell receptors. Using immunosequencing, the study profiled T cell repertoires from fewer than 700 subjects and related those repertoires to cytomegalovirus serostatus. Besides the first cohort of approximately 670 subjects, a separate validation cohort made up of 95 to 150 different subjects was used. To predict cytomegalovirus infection status, the study combined high-throughput TCR immunosequencing, statistical association of individual TCRs with disease status, and machine learning. A later analysis re-examined previously published TCR beta repertoires from roughly 650 donors and added high-resolution HLA genotyping to investigate patterns of TCR occurrence. In the later analysis, no new phenotypic data were used to find candidate immune exposures; instead, reliance was placed on TCR beta sequences and their occurrence across donors. An earlier analysis of several hundred of the donors applied high-throughput TCR beta sequencing to assess whether each TCR beta V gene segment acted as functional or pseudogenic. Donor age, sex, ethnicity and CMV serostatus were compiled alongside the repertoire data. In a later genetic analysis, genome-wide SNP genotypes for 398 of the 666 donors were used, and that subset was treated as a discovery cohort. All discovery cohort repertoires had been generated using a single sequencing platform. Both class I and class II loci were covered by HLA typing, at four-digit resolution. The number of typed donors differed by locus: about 629-630 for A, B, C, DRB1 and DQB1; approximately 520 for DQA1; fewer than 610 for DPA1; and some 450 for DPB1. Roughly 5 DR-DQ haplotypes were treated as single units for association and clustering because of strong linkage in the cohort. Among several hundred genotyped donors of the cohort, an average of roughly 230,000 unique TCR beta nucleotide sequences was sequenced per donor, of which roughly 18% were non-productive. Findings and caveats that apply to the study as a whole: It was suggested by the authors that the approach could potentially be generalized to other disease states and immunological phenotypes. In the study, 164 TCR beta chains were listed as associated with cytomegalovirus. HLA typing was unavailable for some donors at each locus, so association tests used only the typed subset. According to a later analysis, parvovirus B19, influenza, CMV and Epstein-Barr virus appeared linked to several top co-occurrence clusters. In an earlier analysis of approximately 600 of the donors, most TCR beta V segments were observed in productive rearrangements about 87% or about 30% of the time, broadly matching IMGT annotations. Immune exposure information for the cohort was limited to CMV serostatus. The 87-base-pair reads could not distinguish some IMGT-functional V segments, including TRBV6-2 and TRBV6-3, so those segments were excluded. An association between a missense DCLRE1C variant and V-gene and J-gene trimming of TCR beta chains was found in a later genetic analysis and replicated in an independent cohort. Compared with equally common non-associated chains, HLA-associated TCR beta chains in a later analysis were more clonally expanded and had lower generation probabilities. At a false discovery rate of 0.05, a later analysis linked 15,000 to 20,000 TCR beta sequences to specific HLA alleles. Sequencing depth was assumed to be roughly uniform across donors in the presence/absence analyses, though that assumption may not hold. Correlated functional status among segregating V segments might be attributable to linkage disequilibrium, but an unknown experimental factor could not be ruled out. Compared with the approximately 670-donor mean, donors in an Asian-associated ancestry cluster had fewer N-insertions in productive TCRs, according to a later genetic analysis. In vitro tests confirmed that a few of the cytomegalovirus-associated TCR beta chains recognize cytomegalovirus antigens. When HLA alleles, especially DR and DQ, strongly co-occurred, attributing TCR associations to individual alleles was difficult. Most TCR sequences were seen in very few donors, while some public TCRs were found in many individuals. Only TCR beta chains were sequenced in this cohort, and the absence of alpha or paired-chain data limited detectable features. A further reported finding was that TCR beta sequences accurately predicted the HLA-A and HLA-B alleles for most subjects in the first cohort. The classifier was reported to diagnose cytomegalovirus status with high specificity and sensitivity in both the original cohort and the validation cohort. Because counts were too low, roughly 17 rarely observed V segments, including chromosome 9 orphons, were left out of the earlier analysis of 500 to 750 of the donors. A later analysis found that most CMV-associated TCR beta chains appeared HLA-restricted, with HLA associations seemingly driven largely by CMV exposure. A later analysis found that TCR association rates varied across HLA loci, with DRB1 alleles showing the most associated TCRs and HLA-C alleles the fewest. A cluster of highly shared sequence variants was judged likely to represent a technical artifact of the sequencing pipeline.

In total, roughly 670 healthy bone marrow donors made up the cohort. Cohort members were all nominally healthy when sampled, although unrecorded immune exposures were likely present. The donor tested CMV seronegative and was one of the 352 seronegative cohort members. Every donor gave a peripheral blood sample, and the peripheral blood mononuclear cells from that sample were used for TCR beta sequencing. Genomic DNA extraction from the blood cell samples was performed with the Qiagen DNeasy Blood Extraction Kit. Concerning this clone: What antigen it recognizes has not been identified. The input lacks base qualities; no much larger clone sits a single base away.

Receptors were amplified or captured by the immunoSEQ multiplex PCR assay. For the multiplex PCR, a mixture combining 60 forward primers for TCR Vbeta segments and 13 reverse primers for TCR Jbeta segments was used. A multiplex PCR assay on genomic DNA amplified the CDR3 region of rearranged TCR beta genes. The Illumina HiSeq System was used to sequence the amplified TCR beta libraries as 87-base-pair reads. The authors processed their data as follows. Across the roughly 640 repertoires, a later analysis counted tens of millions of unique TCR beta chains, around 11 million of which were shared by at least two donors. Raw reads were error-corrected and collapsed into unique sequences with a nearest-neighbor algorithm that merged closely related sequences to remove PCR and sequencing errors. CDR3 sequences were aligned to IMGT reference sequences to assign V, D and J gene segments. For a sequence to be retained, at least a six-nucleotide match to both a V gene segment and a J gene segment was required. A rearrangement was called productive if the CDR3 had no stop codons and remained in frame with V and J, and every other rearrangement was called non-productive. Following IMGT convention, CDR3 was defined as the stretch from the second conserved V-encoded cysteine to the conserved J-encoded phenylalanine. Sequences without an unambiguous match to a single V gene segment were excluded from the earlier analysis of several hundred of the donors. An earlier analysis of approximately 590 of the donors called V segments functional above 56.7% productive rearrangements and segregating when the between-donor standard deviation exceeded 5%. A statistical classification framework was built to diagnose cytomegalovirus status from the catalog of TCR beta chain sequences. In a later analysis, TCR nucleotide sequences were compared against IMGT/GENE-DB human TR gene sequences so that V and J genes could be assigned. A later analysis assigned CDR3 sequences and most-parsimonious VDJ recombination scenarios with the TCRdist pipeline. A later analysis defined each TCR beta chain by its CDR3 amino acid sequence plus V-gene family, and excluded reads lacking a unique V-gene family. In a later analysis, 550 to 650 highly shared, low-generation-probability nucleotide sequences were removed to address suspected cross-contamination and a sequencing artifact. A later analysis calculated a clonal expansion index for each public chain from normalized within-repertoire ranks of inferred template counts. Generation probabilities in a later analysis came from a VDJ recombination model fitted to out-of-frame rearrangements, and those results were checked against IGoR. In a later analysis, TCR-TCR, TCR-HLA and TCR-CMV co-occurrence was scored with hypergeometric tests, and a repertoire-size bias correction was applied to TCR pairs. A later analysis estimated false discovery rates by permuting HLA or CMV assignments 20 times. In a later analysis, co-occurring TCRs were grouped using DBSCAN, with TCRdist sequence similarity added in when clustering inside HLA-allele-positive subsets. Repertoires with fewer than 30,000 or more than 120,000 public chains, plus five repertoires with anomalous nucleotide sharing, were excluded from co-occurrence clustering. Here the immuneACCESS table is served through TCRdb, limited to in-frame sequences with V and J called. Missing clones are a known gap in these copies; in checked studies unresolved V genes cover under half, and the rest lacks a known reason. V, J and clone size are taken as reported in that table, and D and trimming were inferred from the DNA itself. This sample is represented by some 160,000 clones; 65% to 80% of them were singletons. The ten largest clones take up around 0.69% of the sample.

The germline V gene (reference sequence) provides CDR1 GTSNPN and CDR2 SVGIG. CDR3 length: 14 amino acids, cysteine to phenylalanine. Only the CDR3 DNA is retained, 42 bases long and in frame from the first base. V is shortened by 0 bases, J by 2 bases, and the region joining them spans 10 bases. The TCR originated in a woman in her forties in good health and CMV-seronegative. The rearranged segments are TRBV30 and TRBJ1-2; a confident D gene designation cannot be given. Sequencing was performed on PBMCs. The CDR3 protein sequence reads: CAWSVHRGNYGYTF. The DNA sequence follows: TGTGCCTGGAGTGTACACCGAGGGAACTATGGCTACACCTTC.